The rows below give T cell receptor beta chains drawn from one sample of a study of early T cells in non-severe SARS-CoV-2 infection. TCRdb reprocessed the 5' RACE reads with MiXCR, giving one entry per CDR3 protein. This table holds tens of thousands of distinct CDR3 sequences, 6.5% to 7.5% found once. The sequences come from whole blood, collected at baseline. Source of these receptors: an adult who was a healthcare worker with PCR-confirmed SARS-CoV-2 infection or an uninfected control (not recorded which). Both conserved end residues are part of each CDR3. The order of the fields is J gene, clone size, D gene, V gene, CDR3 protein, CDR3 DNA. A D gene is named only where the DNA matches it firmly. The size field is filled for only some rows; it gives once, few, many or a size class.

J: TRBJ2-7
size: many
D: .
V: TRBV20-1
CDR3: CSASPGPHNYEQYF
DNA: TGCAGTGCTAGTCCGGGACCCCACAACTACGAGCAGTACTTC

J: TRBJ1-6
size: .
D: TRBD1
V: TRBV11-3
CDR3: CASSRQGDSPLHF
DNA: TGTGCCAGCAGCCGACAGGGGGATTCACCCCTCCACTTT

J: TRBJ2-7
size: .
D: .
V: TRBV20-1
CDR3: CSARNYEQYF
DNA: TGCAGTGCACGCAATTACGAGCAGTACTTC

J: TRBJ2-7
size: .
D: TRBD2
V: TRBV4-2
CDR3: CASSQGGSGGPFSYEQYF
DNA: TGTGCCAGCAGCCAAGGTGGGAGCGGGGGCCCGTTCTCCTACGAGCAGTACTTC

J: TRBJ1-1
size: few
D: .
V: TRBV6-6
CDR3: CASSYSEGNTEAFF
DNA: TGTGCCAGCAGTTACTCGGAAGGGAACACTGAAGCTTTCTTT

J: TRBJ2-1
size: many
D: .
V: TRBV2
CDR3: CASSRGAQANEQFF
DNA: TGTGCCAGCAGTCGGGGGGCGCAGGCGAATGAGCAGTTCTTC

J: TRBJ1-5
size: .
D: .
V: TRBV28
CDR3: CVSNRVMSNQPQHF
DNA: TGTGTCAGCAACAGGGTGATGAGCAATCAGCCCCAGCATTTT

J: TRBJ1-1
size: few
D: .
V: TRBV18
CDR3: CASSPTLSRPEAFF
DNA: TGTGCCAGCTCACCTACTTTGTCCCGTCCTGAAGCTTTCTTT

J: TRBJ1-2
size: .
D: .
V: TRBV5-4
CDR3: CASSLGGTSANYGYTF
DNA: TGTGCCAGCAGCTTGGGAGGGACCTCAGCTAACTATGGCTACACCTTC

J: TRBJ1-5
size: .
D: .
V: TRBV2
CDR3: CASMVGIGDQPQHF
DNA: TGTGCCAGCATGGTGGGGATAGGGGATCAGCCCCAGCATTTT

J: TRBJ2-7
size: .
D: TRBD1
V: TRBV2
CDR3: CASSADRDYEQYF
DNA: TGTGCCAGCAGTGCGGACAGGGACTACGAGCAGTACTTC

J: TRBJ2-3
size: .
D: .
V: TRBV29-1
CDR3: CSGGKDTQYF
DNA: TGCAGCGGTGGTAAAGATACGCAGTATTTT

J: TRBJ2-3
size: few
D: .
V: TRBV7-2
CDR3: CASSPGADTQYF
DNA: TGTGCCAGCAGCCCAGGGGCAGATACGCAGTATTTT

J: TRBJ2-3
size: many
D: TRBD2
V: TRBV7-3
CDR3: CASSPGLAYGTDTQYF
DNA: TGTGCCAGCAGTCCCGGACTAGCCTACGGCACAGATACGCAGTATTTT

J: TRBJ1-2
size: many
D: .
V: TRBV4-3
CDR3: CASSQDYRTGLYGYTF
DNA: TGCGCCAGCAGCCAAGATTACCGAACAGGCCTCTATGGCTACACCTTC

J: TRBJ2-2
size: .
D: .
V: TRBV29-1
CDR3: CSVRDGTGELFF
DNA: TGCAGCGTTCGGGACGGGACGGGGGAGCTGTTTTTT

J: TRBJ2-3
size: many
D: TRBD2
V: TRBV5-6
CDR3: CASSSPLAGGTDTQYF
DNA: TGTGCCAGCAGCAGTCCTCTAGCGGGGGGCACAGATACGCAGTATTTT

J: TRBJ1-1
size: .
D: .
V: TRBV20-1
CDR3: CSARLGGVGTEAFF
DNA: TGCAGTGCTAGGCTGGGGGGGGTAGGCACTGAAGCTTTCTTT

J: TRBJ2-3
size: .
D: .
V: TRBV7-8
CDR3: CASSLSPWGTDTQYF
DNA: TGTGCCAGCAGCTTATCGCCTTGGGGCACAGATACGCAGTATTTT

J: TRBJ2-7
size: few
D: TRBD2
V: TRBV5-4
CDR3: CASSLTSGGVLYEQYF
DNA: TGTGCCAGCAGCCTGACTAGCGGGGGGGTTCTTTACGAGCAGTACTTC

J: TRBJ2-3
size: few
D: .
V: TRBV30
CDR3: CAWNTPVSTDTQYF
DNA: TGTGCCTGGAATACTCCGGTTAGCACAGATACGCAGTATTTT

J: TRBJ2-1
size: few
D: TRBD2
V: TRBV4-2
CDR3: CASSQDRPYGGAEFF
DNA: TGTGCCAGCAGCCAAGATCGTCCGTACGGGGGGGCCGAGTTCTTC

J: TRBJ2-1
size: few
D: TRBD2
V: TRBV29-1
CDR3: CSAEGLAGGPPYNEQFF
DNA: TGCAGCGCCGAGGGACTAGCGGGGGGGCCACCCTACAATGAGCAGTTCTTC

J: TRBJ1-6
size: .
D: .
V: TRBV4-2
CDR3: CASSQGSRMKNSPLHF
DNA: TGTGCCAGCAGCCAAGGGTCCCGGATGAAAAATTCACCCCTCCACTTT

J: TRBJ1-5
size: .
D: .
V: TRBV20-1
CDR3: CSARQGGFQPQHF
DNA: TGCAGTGCTAGACAAGGGGGTTTTCAGCCCCAGCATTTT

J: TRBJ2-1
size: many
D: .
V: TRBV27
CDR3: CASSFGPPVGNEQFF
DNA: TGTGCCAGCAGTTTTGGGCCACCAGTGGGCAATGAGCAGTTCTTC

J: TRBJ2-2
size: few
D: TRBD2
V: TRBV5-4
CDR3: CASRAGERGNTGELFF
DNA: TGTGCCAGCAGGGCCGGGGAGCGGGGGAACACCGGGGAGCTGTTTTTT

J: TRBJ1-4
size: many
D: TRBD1
V: TRBV2
CDR3: CASSLDRVKLFF
DNA: TGTGCCAGCAGTCTCGACAGGGTAAAACTGTTTTTT

J: TRBJ2-7
size: many
D: .
V: TRBV5-1
CDR3: CASSFGEQDEQYF
DNA: TGCGCCAGCAGCTTCGGAGAGCAGGACGAGCAGTACTTC

J: TRBJ2-1
size: few
D: .
V: TRBV7-2
CDR3: CASSRWHGDNEQFF
DNA: TGTGCCAGCAGCCGGTGGCATGGCGACAATGAGCAGTTCTTC

J: TRBJ2-5
size: many
D: .
V: TRBV10-3
CDR3: CAISAGPQETQYF
DNA: TGTGCCATCAGCGCCGGGCCCCAAGAGACCCAGTACTTC

J: TRBJ1-6
size: few
D: .
V: TRBV20-1
CDR3: CSAGGGFYNSPLHF
DNA: TGCAGTGCTGGGGGGGGCTTCTATAATTCACCCCTCCACTTT

J: TRBJ2-7
size: many
D: TRBD1
V: TRBV10-3
CDR3: CAISDGQGAGYEQYF
DNA: TGTGCCATCAGTGATGGACAGGGGGCAGGATACGAGCAGTACTTC

J: TRBJ2-6
size: .
D: .
V: TRBV28
CDR3: CASSWARDSSGANVLTF
DNA: TGTGCCAGCAGTTGGGCTAGAGACTCCTCTGGGGCCAACGTCCTGACTTTC

J: TRBJ1-6
size: many
D: TRBD1
V: TRBV18
CDR3: CASSPGQGASPLHF
DNA: TGTGCCAGCTCACCAGGACAGGGCGCATCACCCCTCCACTTT